This T cell receptor beta chain was recorded in a study of cytomegalovirus exposure and HLA in healthy donors. The V gene's germline CDR1 is MNHEY and CDR2 SVGAGI. Trimming shortened V by 2 bases and J by 6 bases, and 16 bases separated the two germline ends. The CDR3 contains 15 residues. It was with 60 Vbeta and 13 Jbeta primers that the PCR ran. Clones were sequenced by immunoSEQ multiplex PCR, and TCRdb holds only the in-frame ones, with some missing. The sample has over 150,000 clones; more than 70% are singletons. Source material: PBMCs. V and J are TRBV6-5 and TRBJ1-1; D is unresolved. The TCR was taken from a male donor in good health and CMV-seronegative. The CDR3 loop is CASSYLFTAGAEAFF. Here the CDR3 DNA reads TGTGCCAGCAGTTACCTTTTTACAGCTGGCGCTGAAGCTTTCTTT.